This T cell receptor beta chain stems from a study of Graves' ophthalmopathy and Graves' hyperthyroidism. Study information: No progression to ophthalmopathy over 18 months defined stable hyperthyroidism. Study results and caveats: The model predicted progression of ophthalmopathy with a sensitivity of 60% to 71%, and its specificity was 72% to 80%.

People with hyperthyroidism were aged 18 to 65 and newly diagnosed, under 2 months' duration. RNA transcripts provided the template for amplifying TCR beta CDR3 regions. HTBI-primed first-round RT-PCR preceded second-round multiplex PCR. One entry per CDR3 protein, called by TCRdb with MiXCR from the multiplex PCR reads. The data hold around 1.1 million distinct CDR3 sequences, with about two fifths observed a single time. A note on this clonotype: The antigen is unknown.

The sample consisted of peripheral blood or thyroid tissue (not recorded which). The source is an adult man with Graves' hyperthyroidism.

The CDR3 nucleotides are TGTGCCAGCACTCGGACAGGGGGCTTTGGCTACACCTTC. It translates to CASTRTGGFGYTF. The chain carries TRBV28 and TRBJ1-2; 11 bases line up with TRBD1. The V gene end was trimmed by 7 bases and the J gene end by 7 bases; junction bases not matched to a gene: 5. Per germline, CDR1 MDHEN and CDR2 SYDVKM. CDR3 size: 13 residues.